This T cell receptor (beta chain) came from a study of T cells in Graves' hyperthyroidism and ophthalmopathy. Regarding the study as a whole: The blood repertoire included most of the expanded thyroid clonotypes above 0.001.

Ophthalmopathy cases scored 3 or more on the Clinical Activity Score and 4 or more on NOSPECS grade, with duration below 3 months. Source material for PBMCs was 9 to 10 ml fresh peripheral blood. The CDR3 totals 14 residues. Germline V gene sequence: CDR1 LGHDT, CDR2 YNNKEL (reference sequence). The V end was cut by 4 bases, the J end by 6 bases, with 15 bases between. Comments on this clonotype: The antigen is not known.

There were TCR beta CDR3 regions amplified from RNA transcripts. The HTBI primer set was used in a first-round RT-PCR of the TCR CDR3. TCRdb called the multiplex PCR reads again in MiXCR, with one record for every CDR3 protein. The table records almost 500,000 distinct CDR3 sequences, under 25% of them present only once. This chain uses TRBV3-1 with TRBJ1-1; D is possibly TRBD1 (5 bases). Sequenced: blood. The receptor was isolated from a woman aged 65 to 85 with Graves' ophthalmopathy. The CDR3 here is CASSPPHRGPEAFF. The DNA of the CDR3 is TGTGCCAGCAGCCCCCCTCACCGGGGCCCTGAAGCTTTCTTT.